The 3 T cell receptor beta chains in this list originate from one sample, sequenced in a study of T cells in Graves' hyperthyroidism and ophthalmopathy. The CDR3 regions of TCR beta were amplified from RNA transcripts. The HTBI primer set served for first-round RT-PCR of the TCR CDR3. MiXCR, applied by TCRdb to the multiplex PCR reads, yields one record per CDR3 protein. The sample consists of hundreds of thousands of distinct CDR3 sequences, approximately 15% of them appearing once. Sequencing was done on a sample of blood. The source of these receptors is a man between 18 and 29 years old with Graves' ophthalmopathy.

This clonotype was seen a few times. The chain carries TRBV19 and TRBJ2-7; 7 bases match TRBD2. The J segment lost 2 bases and the V segment lost 7 bases, leaving 11 bases of the junction unmatched. The CDR3 extends over 15 amino acids. CDR1 is LNHDA, CDR2 SQIVND, per germline (reference sequence). CDR3 protein: CASKVRDGGTYEQYF. The DNA for the CDR3 is TGTGCCAGTAAGGTCCGGGACGGGGGGACCTACGAGCAGTACTTC.

This clonotype appeared many times. V is TRBV30 and J is TRBJ2-2, with 7 bases that match TRBD2. Germline V gene lookup returns CDR1 GTSNPN and CDR2 SVGIG (reference sequence). The CDR3 totals 16 residues. V trimming: 4 bases; J trimming: 6 bases; junction bases outside the gene matches: 14. DNA for the CDR3: TGTGCCTGGACCCTCCGAGCGGGACTTTACGCCGGGGAGCTGTTTTTT. It encodes CAWTLRAGLYAGELFF.

V usage is TRBV4-3 and J usage is TRBJ1-5; D is perhaps TRBD1 (5 bases). The CDR3 sequence is 15 residues long. Germline CDR1 reads LGHNA; CDR2 reads YSLEER. The V and J ends lost 0 bases and 7 bases respectively, with 13 bases between them. In DNA, the CDR3 is TGCGCCAGCAGCCAAGATGGCGACAGTTTGCAGCCCCAGCATTTT. The encoded protein is CASSQDGDSLQPQHF.